This entry concerns a single T cell receptor beta chain. Method: immunoSEQ multiplex PCR; TCRdb's copy keeps in-frame clones and lacks some. The sample yields 150,000 to 200,000 clones, around 92% seen once. The data originate from a study of T cell responses to AZD1222 COVID-19 vaccine. This CDR3 contains 14 residues. Trimming cost V 3 bases and J 5 bases; bases outside gene matches: 4. Germline V gene data show CDR1 as DFQATT and CDR2 as SNEGSKA (reference sequence). The origin of this receptor is an adult in good health. V usage is TRBV20-1 and J usage is TRBJ2-2; 9 bases agree with TRBD2. The starting material was peripheral blood, obtained on day 0 of AZD1222 vaccination. CDR3 sequence: CSASLAGLTGELFF. CDR3 coding DNA: TGCAGTGCTAGTCTAGCGGGATTGACCGGGGAGCTGTTTTTT.